The sequence of this T cell receptor (beta chain) was determined in a study of blood T cell repertoires in COVID-19. TCRdb keeps only in-frame clones here, not all; method: immunoSEQ multiplex PCR. This table holds roughly 67,000 clones, roughly 80% found once. In germline, CDR1 is SGHAT, CDR2 FQNNGV. V lost 5 bases, J lost 4 bases, and 14 bases lay in between. CDR3 length equals 14 residues. Material: peripheral blood. The chain couples TRBV11-2 to TRBJ1-2; weak D call: TRBD1 (6 bases). This sequence originates from a woman aged 60-70 years with acute or convalescent COVID-19. DNA for the CDR3: TGTGCCAGCAGCAGAACCGGGACACGCTATGGCTACACCTTC. Amino acids: CASSRTGTRYGYTF.